What follows are 15 T cell receptor beta chains derived from one specimen sequenced in a study of blood T cell repertoires in COVID-19. The protocol was immunoSEQ multiplex PCR, while the TCRdb copy is restricted to in-frame clones and leaves out a portion. The sample lists tens of thousands of clones; over 65% were seen once. Sequenced material: peripheral blood. The receptors here all came from a man between 65 and 85 years old with COVID-19, enrolled during active disease.

This sequence joins TRBV5-6 and TRBJ2-6; TRBD1 agrees at 8 bases. CDR1 is SGHDT, CDR2 YYEEEE, per germline. Losses at the gene ends were 4 bases for V and 4 bases for J; bases not matched to a gene: 4. This CDR3 is built from 15 residues. CDR3 amino acids: CASSQQGDGANVLTF. CDR3 bases: TGTGCCAGCAGCCAACAGGGGGACGGGGCCAACGTCCTGACTTTC.

This clone was recorded many times. V usage is TRBV6-2 or TRBV6-3 and J usage is TRBJ2-7; TRBD2 matches 10 bases. The CDR3 spans 14 residues. Per the germline V gene, CDR1 is MNHEY and CDR2 is SVGEGT. Losses at the gene ends were 6 bases for V and 5 bases for J; bases not matched to a gene: 7. CDR3 sequence (DNA): TGTGCCAGCAGCCTAGCGGGAGCTTCGGACGAGCAGTACTTC. This gives the protein CASSLAGASDEQYF.

The rearrangement uses TRBV5-5 and TRBJ1-2; 9 bases are a match to TRBD1. The CDR3 is made up of 16 amino acids. Unmatched junction bases numbered 7, after V lost 4 bases and J lost 0 bases. The germline gives CDR1 SGHKS, CDR2 YYEKEE (reference sequence). This chain's CDR3 is CASSRGQGLSNYGYTF. CDR3 bases: TGTGCCAGCAGCCGCGGACAGGGGCTATCTAACTATGGCTACACCTTC.

The rearrangement joins TRBV7-2 to TRBJ2-1; TRBD2 might be the D (6 bases). CDR1 SGHTA and CDR2 FQGNSA come from the germline V gene. V lost 1 base to trimming and J lost 8 bases, with 15 bases between them. The CDR3 loop spans 15 amino acids. The CDR3 coding sequence is TGTGCCAGCAGCTTAGGGTCCGGTGGGAGGTATGAGCAGTTCTTC. Translation: CASSLGSGGRYEQFF. The full variable domain, completed using reference TRBV7-2 and TRBJ2-1, is GAGVSQSPSNKVTEKGKDVELRCDPISGHTALYWYRQSLGQGLEFLIYFQGNSAPDKSGLPSDRFSAERTGGSVSTLTIQRTQQEDSAVYLCASSLGSGGRYEQFFGPGTRLTVL.

In the case of this clone: The junction shows a germline mismatch at one end, possibly a read error. The rearrangement joins TRBV30 to TRBJ1-1; D remains unclear. The CDR3 length is 11 residues. Germline CDR1 reads GTSNPN; CDR2 reads SVGIG (reference sequence). CDR3 amino acids: CAWSGLTLARF. In DNA, the CDR3 is TGTGCCTGGAGTGGACTTACCCTGGCCCGATTT.

With regard to this clone: At one end the junction does not follow the germline gene, possibly because of a read error. The chain combines TRBV9 with TRBJ2-2; D uncertain. The germline gives CDR1 SGDLS, CDR2 YYNGEE. The CDR3 is made up of 13 amino acids. CDR3 nucleotides: TGTGCCGGCAGCCCGGTCTTCACCGGGGAGCTGTTTTTT. This sequence encodes CAGSPVFTGELFF. The whole variable domain, filled in from reference TRBV9 and TRBJ2-2, reads DSGVTQTPKHLITATGQRVTLRCSPRSGDLSVYWYQQSLDQGLQFLIQYYNGEERAKGNILERFSAQQFPDLHSELNLSSLELGDSALYFCAGSPVFTGELFFGEGSRLTVL.

The V and J genes are TRBV7-2 and TRBJ2-3; possible D gene TRBD2, 6 bases. Between the trimmed V and J ends, which lost 5 bases and 6 bases, there was a span of 9 bases. The CDR3 covers 12 residues. Germline V gives CDR1 SGHTA, CDR2 FQGNSA. The CDR3 is CASSPRGDTQYF. Written as DNA, the CDR3 is TGTGCCAGCAGCCCACGGGGGGATACGCAGTATTTT.

The chain carries TRBV4-2 and TRBJ2-7, with 12 bases matching TRBD2. J lost 4 bases, V lost 1 base, and 8 bases had no gene match. This CDR3 spans 17 amino acids. Germline V CDR1 and CDR2: LGHNA, YNFKEQ. CDR3 sequence: CASSQAFLAGGQYEQYF. The CDR3 DNA reads as TGTGCCAGCAGCCAAGCGTTTCTAGCGGGAGGGCAATACGAGCAGTACTTC.

CDR3 nucleotides: TGCGCCAGCAGCAGTCCGGGACAGGACTACGAGCAGTACTTC. Protein sequence: CASSSPGQDYEQYF. This chain uses TRBV5-1 with TRBJ2-7; 8 nucleotides agree with TRBD1. The germline V gene encodes CDR1 SGHRS and CDR2 YFSETQ. Trimming took 4 bases from V and 3 from J; bases not matched to a gene: 6. The CDR3 sequence is 14 residues long.

This chain connects TRBV13 to TRBJ2-1, with D perhaps matching TRBD2 (6 bases). Germline lookup yields CDR1 PRHDT and CDR2 FYEKMQ (reference sequence). Trimming removed 5 bases at V and 1 base at J, with 12 bases between. There are 15 residues in the CDR3. The CDR3 nucleotides read TGTGCCAGCAGCCGACTAGGGGAGTCCTACAATGAGCAGTTCTTC. Translating gives CASSRLGESYNEQFF.

This chain joins TRBV4-1 and TRBJ2-5; 8 bases match TRBD1. CDR3 size: 15 residues. CDR1 is MGHRA and CDR2 is YSYEKL in the germline V gene. Trimming removed 2 bases from V and 3 bases from J; junction bases left unmatched: 5. The DNA of the CDR3 is TGCGCCAGCAGCCAATTCCCGGACAGGGAAGAGACCCAGTACTTC. This gives the protein CASSQFPDREETQYF.

This chain links TRBV28 with TRBJ1-1; TRBD1 matches 8 bases. Germline values: CDR1 MDHEN, CDR2 SYDVKM. The V gene end was trimmed by 3 bases and the J gene end by 6 bases; junction bases not matched to a gene: 3. The length of the CDR3 is 13 residues. CDR3 sequence reads: CASSFYRGAEAFF. The CDR3 bases are TGTGCCAGCAGTTTCTACAGGGGGGCTGAAGCTTTCTTT.

V and J are TRBV12-3 or TRBV12-4 and TRBJ1-2, with a possible D match to TRBD1 (6 bases). This CDR3 comprises 12 residues. V shed 8 bases and J shed 6 bases, with 13 bases lying between them. The CDR3 loop reads CASLGGRDGYTF. The CDR3 DNA is TGTGCCAGCCTGGGGGGGCGCGATGGCTACACCTTC.

The chain carries TRBV7-9 and TRBJ2-1; TRBD1 matches 8 bases. The V gene end was trimmed by 5 bases and the J gene end by 6 bases; junction bases not matched to a gene: 12. The CDR3 consists of 16 residues. From germline, CDR1 is SEHNR and CDR2 FQNEAQ (reference sequence). CDR3 sequence (DNA): TGTGCCAGCAGCCCCAGGGACACAGGGGGGTCCAATGAGCAGTTCTTC. Translation gives CASSPRDTGGSNEQFF.

V usage is TRBV6-1 and J usage is TRBJ2-5; 7 bases map to TRBD1. This CDR3 has 16 residues. CDR1 MNHNS and CDR2 SASEGT come from the germline V gene. V dropped 2 bases and J dropped 5; count of bases not matched to a gene: 11. CDR3 nucleotides: TGTGCCAGCAGTGAAACCGAGCAGGGGGTATGGGAGACCCAGTACTTC. Protein sequence: CASSETEQGVWETQYF.